This TCR beta chain was captured by sequencing in a study of T cells in Graves' hyperthyroidism and ophthalmopathy. The overall study: The authors collected peripheral blood at initial diagnosis, before any treatment.

It was considered stable Graves' hyperthyroidism when ophthalmopathy did not progress within 18 months. Aged 18 to 65, the patients had hyperthyroidism that was newly diagnosed and had lasted under 2 months. It was RNA transcripts that yielded the amplified TCR beta CDR3 regions. The HTBI primer set served for first-round RT-PCR of the TCR CDR3. Each CDR3 protein gets one entry after TCRdb re-called the multiplex PCR reads with MiXCR. In the table there are approximately 430,000 distinct CDR3 sequences, more than 15% of which are singletons. There are a few counts of this clonotype. CDR1 and CDR2 from the germline V gene are MNHNS and SASEGT. Trimming stripped 5 bases from V and 10 bases from J, with 9 bases between. The CDR3 sequence is 11 residues long.

The chain is built from TRBV6-1 and TRBJ2-1; D unclear. The receptor's source is a woman under 30 with Graves' hyperthyroidism. Sequencing was done on a sample of blood. CDR3 sequence reads: CASSYWVEQFF. The CDR3 nucleotides read TGTGCCAGCAGTTACTGGGTAGAGCAGTTCTTC.